This T cell receptor (beta chain) was found in a study of T cells after yellow fever vaccination. Study outcomes and limitations: Few clonotypes appeared in both CD4 and CD8 compartments. Among primary-vaccination clones, most reappeared after the booster, at around 97% for CD4 and 85% to 90% for CD8. High-abundance clonotypes from the bulk population could contaminate FACS-sorted repertoires.

The sample holds a few counts of this clonotype. Its antigen remains unidentified. TCR cDNA, made by 5'RACE template switching, carried an added universal primer site and UMIs. In TCRdb, the 5' RACE reads were re-called with MiXCR into one record per CDR3 protein. The data contain 250,000 to 400,000 distinct CDR3 sequences, about 4% of them singletons. V was clipped by 3 bases and J by 1 base, with 9 bases between them. The CDR3 is made up of 15 amino acids. Germline values: CDR1 MGHRA, CDR2 YSYEKL. The sequence came from a young man who received the YFV17D yellow fever vaccine. The source was PBMCs, collected 5 days after the yellow fever booster vaccination. The rearrangement uses TRBV4-1 and TRBJ2-2; D gene uncertain. CDR3 residues: CASSHPIQNTGELFF. DNA for the CDR3: TGCGCCAGCAGCCACCCAATACAGAACACCGGGGAGCTGTTTTTT.